Shown below are 22 T cell receptor beta chains from a single sample sequenced in a study of patients and donors after allogeneic stem cell transplantation. TCRdb called the RT-PCR reads again in MiXCR, with one record for every CDR3 protein. The sample has about a million distinct CDR3 sequences; about 20% are singletons. Sequencing was performed on blood, either unsorted or a sorted T cell fraction (not recorded which). The receptor source for this set is a human donor who was either an allogeneic HSCT recipient or a stem cell or donor lymphocyte infusion donor (not recorded which). It is not recorded whose cells these are; they may come from a transplant donor.

The chain joins TRBV14 to TRBJ2-3; D might be TRBD2 (6 bases). V lost 2 bases and J 9 bases, leaving 12 bases between the germline ends. The germline V gene encodes CDR1 SGHDN and CDR2 FVKESK. The length of the CDR3 is 13 residues. CDR3 in DNA: TGTGCCAGCAGCCAACGTGTCCGGGGGACGCAGTATTTT. The encoded protein is CASSQRVRGTQYF.

This clonotype was detected many times. Sequence at one end of the junction differs from germline and may be a read error. The V call is TRBV5-1, the J call TRBJ2-1; D remains unclear. The CDR3 consists of 13 residues. The germline gives CDR1 SGHRS, CDR2 YFSETQ. The CDR3 sequence: CASSLRAYNEQFF. DNA for the CDR3: TGTGCCAGCAGCTTAAGGGCCTACAATGAGCAGTTCTTC.

This clonotype was counted a few times. J is TRBJ2-1 and V is TRBV2; D gene ambiguous. The CDR3 spans 12 residues. Germline V gene lookup returns CDR1 SNHLY and CDR2 FYNNEI. Trimming stripped 6 bases from V and 9 bases from J, with 12 bases between. This chain's CDR3 is CASRVGRSEQFF. The CDR3 DNA reads TGTGCCAGCAGGGTAGGGCGAAGTGAGCAGTTCTTC. The entire variable domain, with the rest obtained from reference TRBV2 and TRBJ2-1, is as follows: EPEVTQTPSHQVTQMGQEVILRCVPISNHLYFYWYRQILGQKVEFLVSFYNNEISEKSEIFDDQFSVERPDGSNFTLKIRSTKLEDSAMYFCASRVGRSEQFFGPGTRLTVL.

This clonotype was counted only a few times. An end of the junction does not agree with germline; a read error may underlie this. V usage is TRBV7-8 and J usage is TRBJ2-7, with TRBD2 matching over 9 bases. The germline gives CDR1 SGHVS, CDR2 FQNEAQ. This CDR3 spans 13 amino acids. The CDR3 protein is CASSVAGANEQYF. The CDR3 DNA is TGTGCCAGCAGCGTAGCGGGAGCGAACGAGCAGTACTTC.

This clonotype was observed a handful of times. V is TRBV12-3 or TRBV12-4 and J is TRBJ2-7, with unresolved D. The CDR3 has 16 amino acids. V lost 3 bases to trimming and J lost 0 bases, with 15 bases between them. DNA of the CDR3: TGTGCCAGCAGTTTTTCCCGCCCCGGCAGCTCCTACGAGCAGTACTTC. Translation gives CASSFSRPGSSYEQYF.

The chain links TRBV12-3 or TRBV12-4 to TRBJ2-1; TRBD2 aligns across 7 bases. V shed 1 base and J 6 bases; nucleotides not matched to a gene: 9. This CDR3 comprises 16 residues. The CDR3 region has the DNA TGTGCCAGCAGTTTAGGAGCGGGGTCTGGTGGCAATGAGCAGTTCTTC. Translation gives CASSLGAGSGGNEQFF.

This clonotype came up once. This chain links TRBV7-2 with TRBJ1-1; D unclear. This CDR3 region has 15 residues. V gave up 0 bases and J gave up 1 base, with 9 bases separating them. Germline assignment: CDR1 SGHTA and CDR2 FQGNSA. In DNA form, the CDR3 reads TGTGCCAGCAGCTTAGCGTGGGGATCGAACACTGAAGCTTTCTTT. Its translation is CASSLAWGSNTEAFF. The variable domain in full, with the rest retrieved from reference TRBV7-2 and TRBJ1-1, is GAGVSQSPSNKVTEKGKDVELRCDPISGHTALYWYRQSLGQGLEFLIYFQGNSAPDKSGLPSDRFSAERTGGSVSTLTIQRTQQEDSAVYLCASSLAWGSNTEAFFGQGTRLTVV.

The chain couples TRBV14 to TRBJ1-2; 7 nucleotides line up with TRBD1. Germline V CDR1 and CDR2: SGHDN, FVKESK. CDR3 length: 17 amino acids. J gave up 4 bases and V 4 bases, and 15 bases lay outside the gene matches. CDR3 protein: CASSLGPGQKNLYGYTF. The CDR3, as DNA: TGTGCCAGCAGCCTTGGACCGGGACAGAAAAACCTCTATGGCTACACCTTC.

This chain uses TRBV6-1 with TRBJ1-1; D perhaps matches TRBD1 (6 bases). The germline CDR1 and CDR2 sequences are MNHNS and SASEGT. The CDR3 is made up of 17 amino acids. Trimming removed 2 bases at V and 0 bases at J, with 16 bases between. In DNA form, the CDR3 reads TGTGCCAGCAGTGAAAGAGGTGTAGGGGGACTGAACACTGAAGCTTTCTTT. It encodes CASSERGVGGLNTEAFF.

This clonotype was observed a few times. The rearrangement links TRBV30 to TRBJ2-3, with D tentatively TRBD2 (7 bases). Germline values: CDR1 GTSNPN, CDR2 SVGIG (reference sequence). The CDR3 totals 15 residues. Trimming removed 3 bases at V and 4 bases at J, with 17 bases between. The CDR3 sequence: CAWRVGGGRADTQYF. The DNA for the CDR3 is TGTGCCTGGAGAGTGGGGGGGGGCCGAGCAGATACGCAGTATTTT.

This sequence joins TRBV20-1 and TRBJ2-7, with TRBD2 identical over 12 bases. Germline CDR1 and CDR2: DFQATT and SNEGSKA (reference sequence). This CDR3 has 15 residues. The J segment lost 2 bases and the V segment lost 4 bases, leaving 6 bases of the junction unmatched. The chain's CDR3 is CSAIRTSGTTYEQYF. CDR3 coding DNA: TGCAGTGCTATAAGGACTAGCGGGACCACCTACGAGCAGTACTTC.

This sequence joins TRBV20-1 and TRBJ1-4; TRBD1 aligns across 8 bases. There are 14 residues in the CDR3. V was clipped by 5 bases and J by 1 base; unmatched bases: 3. The germline V gene encodes CDR1 DFQATT and CDR2 SNEGSKA (reference sequence). CDR3 DNA sequence: TGCAGTGCTTTGACAGGGGAAACTAATGAAAAACTGTTTTTT. It specifies CSALTGETNEKLFF.

The J gene is TRBJ2-4, the V gene TRBV4-3; the D call may be TRBD1 or TRBD2 (5 bases each). Germline CDR1 LGHNA, CDR2 YSLEER. There are 18 residues in the CDR3. The V and J ends lost 1 base and 7 bases respectively, with 23 bases between them. CDR3 coding DNA: TGCGCCAGCAGCCAAGGGCTATTCACGGGGCAGGACGGGAACATTCAGTACTTC. Amino acid sequence: CASSQGLFTGQDGNIQYF.

The J gene is TRBJ1-6, the V gene TRBV7-2, with 9 bases that match TRBD1. The V segment lost 0 bases and the J segment 6 bases; nucleotides outside the gene matches: 6. Germline lookup yields CDR1 SGHTA and CDR2 FQGNSA. The CDR3 is 17 residues long. The CDR3 bases are TGTGCCAGCAGCTTAGCTGTCGCGGGACAGGGTAATTCACCCCTCCACTTT. This encodes CASSLAVAGQGNSPLHF.

The V and J genes are TRBV3-1 and TRBJ1-6, with D unclear. The CDR3 is 15 amino acids. V lost 7 bases to trimming and J lost 7 bases, with 17 bases between them. From germline, CDR1 is LGHDT and CDR2 YNNKEL (reference sequence). This chain's CDR3 is CASTPFGPENSPLHF. The DNA of the CDR3 is TGTGCCAGCACCCCCTTCGGGCCCGAAAATTCACCCCTCCACTTT. The variable domain in full, with the rest retrieved from reference TRBV3-1 and TRBJ1-6, is DTAVSQTPKYLVTQMGNDKSIKCEQNLGHDTMYWYKQDSKKFLKIMFSYNNKELIINETVPNRFSPKSPDKAHLNLHINSLELGDSAVYFCASTPFGPENSPLHFGNGTRLTVT.

This clonotype came up a few times. The rearrangement uses TRBV30 and TRBJ2-7; 7 bases are shared with TRBD2. The CDR3 sequence is 14 residues long. Germline assignment: CDR1 GTSNPN and CDR2 SVGIG (reference sequence). Trimming cost V 1 base and J 3 bases; bases outside gene matches: 6. The CDR3 sequence: CAWSGGGMIYEQYF. CDR3 DNA sequence: TGTGCCTGGAGTGGGGGGGGTATGATCTACGAGCAGTACTTC.

V is TRBV6-1 and J is TRBJ1-3; D unresolved. This CDR3 region has 14 residues. V was cut by 8 bases and J by 3 bases, with 14 bases left in between. Germline CDR1 is MNHNS and CDR2 is SASEGT. The DNA for the CDR3 is TGTGCCAGCGGGGTATCGGGCATTGGAAACACCATATATTTT. Amino acids: CASGVSGIGNTIYF.

At least ten counts were recorded for this clonotype. This chain links TRBV13 with TRBJ2-1, with 9 bases aligning to TRBD2. The CDR3 loop spans 16 amino acids. Germline trimming cut 5 bases from V and 9 bases from J; bases unmatched to any gene: 14. Germline CDR1 PRHDT, CDR2 FYEKMQ (reference sequence). The CDR3 bases are TGTGCCAGCAGCCCCCCATTGTTAGCGGGAGTTAGTGAGCAGTTCTTC. Translation gives CASSPPLLAGVSEQFF.

The rearrangement uses TRBV29-1 and TRBJ2-6; 7 bases align to TRBD1. Germline trimming cut 4 bases from V and 1 base from J; bases unmatched to any gene: 10. CDR1 and CDR2 from the germline V gene are SQVTM and ANQGSEA. This CDR3 is 17 amino acids long. The DNA for the CDR3 is TGCAGCGTTGGGGGCGACAGGGCGAATTCTGGGGCCAACGTCCTGACTTTC. It specifies CSVGGDRANSGANVLTF.

The sample holds a few counts of this clonotype. The CDR3 here is CASSPPGTSSYNEQFF. In DNA form, the CDR3 reads TGTGCCAGCAGTCCACCCGGGACTAGCTCCTACAATGAGCAGTTCTTC. The chain links TRBV7-9 to TRBJ2-1, with TRBD2 matching over 8 bases. V dropped 6 bases and J dropped 0; count of bases not matched to a gene: 7. Germline V lookup: CDR1 SEHNR, CDR2 FQNEAQ (reference sequence). The length of the CDR3 is 16 residues. The whole variable domain, filled in from reference TRBV7-9 and TRBJ2-1, reads DTGVSQNPRHKITKRGQNVTFRCDPISEHNRLYWYRQTLGQGPEFLTYFQNEAQLEKSRLLSDRFSAERPKGSFSTLEIQRTEQGDSAMYLCASSPPGTSSYNEQFFGPGTRLTVL.

This rearrangement joins TRBV4-1 to TRBJ1-1; 8 positions agree with TRBD1. The germline V gene encodes CDR1 MGHRA and CDR2 YSYEKL. There are 15 residues in the CDR3. J gave up 3 bases and V 4 bases, and 7 bases lay outside the gene matches. CDR3 coding DNA: TGCGCCAGCAGCCTCCGGGACAGGAGAGACACTGAAGCTTTCTTT. It is translated as CASSLRDRRDTEAFF.

The rearrangement uses TRBV7-6 and TRBJ2-7; a weak D match, TRBD2 (5 bases). Trimming took off 5 bases at V and 3 bases at J, with 11 bases between the two ends. Germline V gives CDR1 SGHVS, CDR2 FNYEAQ. This CDR3 has 13 amino acids. Here the CDR3 reads CASSPLGGYEQYF. CDR3 nucleotides: TGTGCCAGCAGCCCCCTCGGAGGCTACGAGCAGTACTTC.